What follows are 12 T cell receptor beta chains derived from one specimen sequenced in a study of response to subunit inactivated influenza vaccine. TCRdb fed the RT-PCR reads into MiXCR, producing one record per CDR3 protein. The sample has some 500,000 distinct CDR3 sequences, less than 30% seen once. The specimen was CD4+ T cells sorted from PBMCs, collected roughly 5 days after vaccination. These receptors were collected from a man aged 50 to 59 who received an inactivated influenza vaccine.

The rearrangement links TRBV5-1 to TRBJ2-7, with TRBD1 matching 9 bases. There are 14 residues in the CDR3. CDR1 is SGHRS and CDR2 is YFSETQ in the germline V gene. V lost 3 bases to trimming and J lost 6 bases; unmatched junction nucleotides: 7. The chain's CDR3 is CASSSGQGLSEQYF. In nucleotides, the CDR3 is TGCGCCAGCAGCTCCGGACAGGGGTTGAGCGAGCAGTACTTC.

This clonotype was detected only a few times. J is TRBJ2-1 and V is TRBV6-5; TRBD1 is a possible D gene (6 bases). V was clipped by 5 bases and J by 7 bases, with 15 bases between them. The length of the CDR3 is 14 residues. Germline values: CDR1 MNHEY, CDR2 SVGAGI. For the CDR3, the DNA is TGTGCCAGCAGTCTACGGGACACCGCAAATGAGCAGTTCTTC. The encoded protein is CASSLRDTANEQFF.

This clonotype showed up just a few times. The V call is TRBV6-2 or TRBV6-3, the J call TRBJ1-2; no clear D gene. Germline V lookup: CDR1 MNHEY, CDR2 SVGEGT. The CDR3 has 15 amino acids. Trimming left V 2 bases short and J 4 bases short, with 14 bases between. The CDR3 DNA reads as TGTGCCAGCAGTTACAGCCGGGCGAGTCCCTATGGCTACACCTTC. This encodes CASSYSRASPYGYTF.

The V call is TRBV5-1, the J call TRBJ2-7; 10 bases are a match to TRBD2. Unmatched junction bases numbered 9, after V lost 0 bases and J lost 6 bases. Germline V lookup: CDR1 SGHRS, CDR2 YFSETQ. CDR3 length equals 16 residues. DNA for the CDR3: TGCGCCAGCAGCTTGGCCCTCGGACTAGCGGATTCCGAGCAGTACTTC. Residues: CASSLALGLADSEQYF.

The CDR3 coding sequence is TGCGCCAGCAGCCCCCCTGGGGATGAAGCTTTCTTT. Its translation: CASSPPGDEAFF. The V gene is TRBV5-1, the J gene TRBJ1-1; D gene uncertain. CDR3 length equals 12 residues. Germline loops: CDR1 SGHRS, CDR2 YFSETQ. V lost 4 bases and J lost 7, with 11 bases in between.

This clonotype was counted only a few times. The V gene is TRBV6-2 or TRBV6-3, the J gene TRBJ2-7; TRBD1 is a possible D gene (6 bases). The CDR3 loop spans 14 amino acids. V was trimmed by 4 bases and J by 4 bases, leaving 14 bases between them. CDR1 and CDR2 from the germline V gene are MNHEY and SVGEGT. Here the CDR3 DNA reads TGTGCCAGCAGTTTAACAGGGACCAGATACGAGCAGTACTTC. Translating gives CASSLTGTRYEQYF.

V is TRBV19 and J is TRBJ1-4; the D gene is possibly TRBD1 (6 bases). Germline V gene sequence: CDR1 LNHDA, CDR2 SQIVND (reference sequence). The V end was cut by 6 bases, the J end by 8 bases, with 16 bases between. The CDR3 consists of 14 residues. In nucleotides, the CDR3 is TGTGCCAGTAGAAGGACAGCGACTGGAGAAAAACTGTTTTTT. Encoded protein: CASRRTATGEKLFF.

This clonotype was observed a handful of times. The chain links TRBV25-1 to TRBJ2-5; maybe TRBD2 (6 bases). The V end lost 4 bases, the J end lost 7 bases, and 16 bases lay between the germline ends. The CDR3 is 14 amino acids. Germline lookup yields CDR1 MGHDK and CDR2 SYGVNS. The CDR3 region is CASSGRDFRGTQYF. CDR3 DNA sequence: TGTGCCAGCAGTGGAAGGGACTTTAGAGGGACCCAGTACTTC.

Worth noting for this clonotype: A much larger clone differs from this one at a single base, so this may be a read error. The CDR3 DNA follows: TGCAGCGCCGGGACAGGGGGCACCGGGGAGCTGTTTTTT. Residues: CSAGTGGTGELFF. V usage is TRBV29-1 and J usage is TRBJ2-2; the match to TRBD1 covers 11 bases. The CDR3 totals 13 residues. With 7 bases clipped from V and 4 bases from J, the junction kept 2 bases outside the gene matches. Germline values: CDR1 SQVTM, CDR2 ANQGSEA.

The chain joins TRBV3-1 to TRBJ2-7, with TRBD2 identical over 10 bases. CDR3 length equals 15 residues. With V trimmed by 4 bases and J by 0 bases, 3 bases remained unmatched. Germline loops: CDR1 LGHDT, CDR2 YNNKEL (reference sequence). The CDR3 coding sequence is TGTGCCAGCAGCCCTCTAGCGGGGGCCTCCTACGAGCAGTACTTC. Protein product: CASSPLAGASYEQYF.

J is TRBJ2-7 and V is TRBV11-2; tentatively, D is TRBD1 (5 bases). The CDR3 is made up of 19 amino acids. Trimming shortened V by 5 bases and J by 3 bases, and 29 bases separated the two germline ends. Per germline, CDR1 SGHAT and CDR2 FQNNGV. This CDR3 reads CASSASPGGPGAVFYEQYF. CDR3 sequence (DNA): TGTGCCAGCAGCGCAAGCCCAGGTGGCCCTGGGGCAGTCTTCTACGAGCAGTACTTC.

This clonotype was observed a handful of times. The chain combines TRBV20-1 with TRBJ1-5, with D unresolved. The CDR3 spans 13 residues. Germline lookup yields CDR1 DFQATT and CDR2 SNEGSKA (reference sequence). V was cut by 0 bases and J by 5 bases, with 8 bases left in between. The CDR3 region has the DNA TGCAGTGCTAGAGATGAAGGCGATCAGCCCCAGCATTTT. This translates into CSARDEGDQPQHF.